This paragraph reports one T cell receptor beta chain. This sample stems from a study of technical replicates of blood from a few donors. Germline V CDR1 and CDR2: SGHNT, YYREEE (reference sequence). J gave up 5 bases and V 4 bases, and 16 bases lay outside the gene matches. The CDR3 is 17 amino acids. Using immunoSEQ multiplex PCR, the repertoire was profiled, and TCRdb retains in-frame clones only, with some absent. This table holds roughly 100,000 clones, roughly 95% found once. The specimen sequenced was T cells isolated from PBMCs. This receptor was identified in a human donor in good health. The V and J genes are TRBV5-4 and TRBJ1-1; 8 positions match TRBD1. CDR3 protein: CASSASGGDLRGTEAFF. CDR3 nucleotide sequence: TGTGCCAGCAGCGCCTCAGGGGGCGATCTAAGGGGGACTGAAGCTTTCTTT.